The rows below give T cell receptor beta chains drawn from one sample of a study of T cells in Graves' hyperthyroidism and ophthalmopathy. A single record per CDR3 protein comes from TCRdb applying MiXCR to the multiplex PCR reads. The sample has more than 300,000 distinct CDR3 sequences, approximately 15% seen once. Source material: blood. These receptors originate from a woman under 40 with Graves' hyperthyroidism. CDR3s include the opening cysteine and the closing phenylalanine or tryptophan. Each record gives: V gene, D gene, CDR3 length, J gene, clone size, CDR3 protein, CDR3 DNA. The D gene is left open where the match is weak. A row's size may be missing; if present it is once, few, many or a size class.

>TRBV12-5|.|16|TRBJ2-3|few
CASGLEDGGDTDTQYF
TGTGCTAGTGGTTTGGAGGACGGCGGGGACACAGATACGCAGTATTTT
>TRBV3-1|.|14|TRBJ2-1|few
CASRDRLDEGEQFF
TGTGCCAGCAGAGACAGACTAGATGAGGGTGAGCAGTTCTTC
>TRBV14|.|14|TRBJ2-1|.
CASTATGSYNEQFF
TGTGCCAGCACAGCCACGGGTTCCTACAATGAGCAGTTCTTC
>TRBV7-3|.|15|TRBJ2-3|many
CASSMGAGLTDTQYF
TGTGCCAGCAGTATGGGGGCGGGACTCACAGATACGCAGTATTTT
>TRBV20-1|.|14|TRBJ1-1|.
CSARVGGGSTEAFF
TGCAGTGCTAGAGTGGGGGGGGGGAGCACTGAAGCTTTCTTT
>TRBV28|.|11|TRBJ2-7|many
CASSLFYEQYF
TGTGCCAGCAGTTTATTCTACGAGCAGTACTTC
>TRBV28|.|11|TRBJ1-1|many
CASNQNTEAFF
TGTGCCAGCAACCAAAACACTGAAGCTTTCTTT
>TRBV24-1|.|13|TRBJ2-1|few
CATSDLEPGGQFF
TGTGCCACCAGTGATCTTGAGCCGGGTGGGCAGTTCTTC
>TRBV19|TRBD2|15|TRBJ2-1|.
CASSIAVAGYNEQFF
TGTGCCAGTAGTATAGCGGTAGCGGGGTACAATGAGCAGTTCTTC
>TRBV6-9|.|15|TRBJ2-1|.
CASSFHREPTREQFF
TGTGCCAGCAGTTTTCACAGGGAGCCTACGCGGGAGCAGTTCTTC
>TRBV11-1|TRBD1|17|TRBJ1-2|.
CASSRNPQGAEDYGYTF
TGTGCCAGCAGCCGCAACCCACAGGGGGCAGAGGACTATGGCTACACCTTC
>TRBV5-4|TRBD2|18|TRBJ2-3|.
CASSFLFGGTSGTDTQYF
TGTGCCAGCAGCTTTCTTTTTGGGGGGACTAGCGGCACAGATACGCAGTATTTT
>TRBV6-2/TRBV6-3|.|15|TRBJ1-4|few
CASSYSNRGSEKLFF
TGTGCCAGCAGTTACTCGAATAGGGGAAGTGAAAAACTGTTTTTT
>TRBV5-5|.|16|TRBJ1-4|few
CASSLGLQGTNEKLFF
TGTGCCAGCAGCTTGGGACTTCAGGGGACTAATGAAAAACTGTTTTTT
>TRBV2|.|12|TRBJ2-7|many
CATSPSSYEQYF
TGTGCCACCAGCCCCAGTTCATACGAGCAGTACTTC
>TRBV6-1|.|11|TRBJ1-1|few
CASKSSTEAFF
TGTGCCAGCAAGTCCTCCACTGAAGCTTTCTTT
>TRBV27|.|15|TRBJ2-6|many
CASSLEGSGANVLTF
TGTGCCAGCAGTTTGGAGGGCTCTGGGGCCAACGTCCTGACTTTC
>TRBV28|.|15|TRBJ2-3|few
CASSSGQIFTDTQYF
TGTGCCAGCAGTTCCGGACAGATTTTCACAGATACGCAGTATTTT
>TRBV6-1|.|14|TRBJ2-5|many
CASSYGGLQETQYF
TGTGCCAGCAGTTATGGGGGGCTCCAAGAGACCCAGTACTTC
>TRBV6-2/TRBV6-3|.|13|TRBJ2-3|few
CASMVRGRDTQYF
TGTGCCAGCATGGTCAGGGGAAGAGATACGCAGTATTTT
>TRBV3-1|.|14|TRBJ1-1|many
CASSQGRSFREAFF
TGTGCCAGCAGCCAAGGTCGATCATTCCGGGAAGCTTTCTTT
>TRBV5-1|TRBD2|17|TRBJ2-5|many
CASSLVGLAGGKETQYF
TGCGCCAGCAGCTTGGTAGGACTAGCGGGAGGAAAAGAGACCCAGTACTTC
>TRBV25-1|.|12|TRBJ2-3|few
CASSDVADTQYF
TGTGCCAGCAGTGATGTAGCAGATACGCAGTATTTT
>TRBV28|.|15|TRBJ2-1|many
CASSRTFDTYNEQFF
TGTGCCAGCAGTCGGACCTTCGACACCTACAATGAGCAGTTCTTC
>TRBV19|.|11|TRBJ1-1|few
CATSSDTEAFF
TGTGCCACCTCGTCGGACACTGAAGCTTTCTTT
>TRBV7-2|.|16|TRBJ2-5|many
CASSLGGSGYQETQYF
TGTGCCAGCAGCTTAGGAGGGAGCGGCTACCAAGAGACCCAGTACTTC
>TRBV30|.|13|TRBJ2-7|.
CAWGGMALYEQYF
TGTGCCTGGGGGGGGATGGCCCTCTACGAGCAGTACTTC
>TRBV2|TRBD2|17|TRBJ2-3|many
CASSADSGTSGRDTQYF
TGTGCCAGCAGCGCAGACTCCGGGACTAGCGGGAGAGATACGCAGTATTTT
>TRBV24-1|TRBD2|16|TRBJ2-3|.
CATSGATSGSTDTQYF
TGTGCCACCAGTGGAGCCACTAGCGGGAGCACAGATACGCAGTATTTT
>TRBV28|.|15|TRBJ1-4|many
CASSFRVGDHEKLFF
TGTGCCAGCAGTTTTAGGGTTGGGGACCATGAAAAACTGTTTTTT
>TRBV28|TRBD2|13|TRBJ2-1|many
CASRSSGRSEQFF
TGTGCCAGCCGGTCTAGCGGGAGATCTGAGCAGTTCTTC
>TRBV12-3/TRBV12-4|.|11|TRBJ1-2|once
CASSLSWGYTF
TGTGCCAGCAGCCTTTCTTGGGGCTACACCTTC
>TRBV6-1|TRBD2|15|TRBJ2-5|many
CASSASLAVSETQYF
TGTGCCAGCAGCGCAAGCCTAGCGGTTTCCGAGACCCAGTACTTC
>TRBV11-2|.|15|TRBJ2-7|many
CASSLASGVVGEQYF
TGTGCCAGCAGCTTAGCGTCGGGAGTTGTGGGCGAGCAGTACTTC
>TRBV6-1|.|15|TRBJ2-7|many
CASSYLWTTAHEQYF
TGTGCCAGCAGTTATTTGTGGACTACGGCTCACGAGCAGTACTTC
>TRBV28|.|14|TRBJ2-3|many
CASSPPGVTDTQYF
TGTGCCAGCAGCCCCCCCGGGGTGACAGATACGCAGTATTTT
>TRBV30|.|14|TRBJ2-5|.
CAWRTSAGEETQYF
TGTGCCTGGAGGACGTCGGCTGGAGAAGAGACCCAGTACTTC
>TRBV11-2|.|14|TRBJ1-1|few
CASSLAGSLFEAFF
TGTGCCAGCAGCTTAGCAGGGTCCCTATTTGAAGCTTTCTTT
>TRBV7-9|.|14|TRBJ2-5|.
CASSSGASKETQYF
TGTGCCAGCAGCTCGGGGGCGTCGAAAGAGACCCAGTACTTC
>TRBV19|.|16|TRBJ1-2|few
CASSKTRTVPLPSYTF
TGTGCCAGTAGTAAGACTCGGACAGTTCCCTTGCCTAGCTACACCTTC
>TRBV3-1|.|15|TRBJ1-1|many
CASSQARGRSTEAFF
TGTGCCAGCAGCCAAGCACGGGGGCGGAGCACTGAAGCTTTCTTT
>TRBV29-1|.|15|TRBJ2-6|.
CSVTHRLSGANVLTF
TGCAGCGTGACACACAGGCTCTCTGGGGCCAACGTCCTGACTTTC
>TRBV6-5|.|16|TRBJ1-1|many
CASSYRSRGRGTEAFF
TGTGCCAGCAGTTACCGGAGTAGGGGCAGGGGAACTGAAGCTTTCTTT
>TRBV19|TRBD2|16|TRBJ2-1|few
CASRKALAGGPGEQFF
TGTGCCAGTAGGAAAGCACTAGCGGGAGGGCCCGGTGAGCAGTTCTTC
>TRBV28|.|15|TRBJ1-2|many
CASSLPSGKGYGYTF
TGTGCCAGCAGTTTACCCTCGGGAAAGGGGTATGGCTACACCTTC
>TRBV6-1|.|18|TRBJ2-1|many
CASSGLSEVYRVYNEQFF
TGTGCCAGCAGTGGACTCAGCGAGGTGTATAGGGTCTACAATGAGCAGTTCTTC
>TRBV6-2/TRBV6-3|.|13|TRBJ2-7|.
CATKDPRSHEQYF
TGTGCCACCAAGGACCCCAGGTCCCACGAGCAGTACTTC
>TRBV28|.|12|TRBJ1-2|many
CASSPRSYGYTF
TGTGCCAGCAGCCCGAGGTCCTATGGCTACACCTTC
>TRBV4-2|.|16|TRBJ2-3|many
CASSQVSASSTDTQYF
TGTGCCAGCAGCCAAGTTTCGGCTAGCAGCACAGATACGCAGTATTTT
>TRBV6-2/TRBV6-3|TRBD2|15|TRBJ2-5|.
CASSPGLAEQETQYF
TGTGCCAGTTCTCCGGGACTAGCGGAACAAGAGACCCAGTACTTC
>TRBV20-1|.|15|TRBJ2-1|many
CSARAFQKVSNEQFF
TGCAGTGCTCGGGCGTTCCAGAAGGTGAGCAATGAGCAGTTCTTC
>TRBV18|TRBD2|16|TRBJ2-2|.
CASSPPSGSRTGELFF
TGTGCCAGCTCACCTCCAAGCGGGAGTCGGACCGGGGAGCTGTTTTTT
>TRBV7-2|TRBD2|18|TRBJ2-1|.
CASSTRTSGRRSYNEQFF
TGTGCCAGCAGCACCCGGACTAGCGGGAGAAGGTCCTACAATGAGCAGTTCTTC